The rows below give T cell receptor beta chains drawn from one sample of a study of beta chain features in type 1 diabetes. Measured with immunoSEQ multiplex PCR; TCRdb has only the in-frame clones, and not every one. This sample has about 29,000 clones; approximately 55% occur once, and the top ten carry 1.4% to 1.5%. The sequenced sample was Tregs from blood. The receptors derive from a woman aged 18-30 years with type 1 diabetes. Both conserved end residues are trimmed from each CDR3. D genes are given only for firm matches. Size is omitted from some rows. Given values are once, few, many or a class for expanded clones.

V gene	D gene	J gene	clone size	CDR3 length	CDR3 protein
TRBV7-3	.	TRBJ2-3	.	11	ASSSSYTDTQY
TRBV27	TRBD2	TRBJ2-1	few	17	ASSPNPLGLAGGNNEQF
TRBV28	.	TRBJ2-5	.	12	ASSFAATQETQY
TRBV28	.	TRBJ1-1	few	8	ASSLFETF
TRBV30	.	TRBJ2-3	.	10	ACRLITDTQY
TRBV6-4	.	TRBJ2-1	.	12	ASSDMSGGRKQF
TRBV27	.	TRBJ2-2	.	16	ASSLRGYAWQNTGELF
TRBV9	.	TRBJ2-3	.	14	ASSVGAASRSDTQY
TRBV5-4	.	TRBJ2-7	few	13	ASSPAGAGSYEQY
TRBV7-2	.	.	.	16	ASSLFWAGELIGYEQY
TRBV30	.	TRBJ2-5	few	11	AWSLPGIRTQY
TRBV7-3	.	TRBJ2-7	few	12	ASSFTGGMSEQY
TRBV6-5	.	TRBJ1-1	.	13	ASSYSTARSTEAF
TRBV7-8	.	TRBJ2-5	.	13	ASSLVALRGETQY
TRBV7-2	.	TRBJ1-6	.	13	ASSLISSYNSPLH
TRBV5-6	.	TRBJ2-3	.	12	ASSLRGNTDTQY
TRBV7-7	.	TRBJ2-3	few	13	ASSSTSNLGDTQY
TRBV5-1	TRBD2	TRBJ2-1	.	16	ASSSPGSGRAEDNEQF
TRBV9	TRBD2	TRBJ2-7	.	13	ASSVGPGGDGEAY
TRBV18	.	TRBJ2-4	few	9	ASSPGETKY
TRBV5-4	.	TRBJ2-7	.	12	ASSLIGSSYEQY
TRBV11-2	.	TRBJ2-2	.	16	ASSTLGFQGWDPGELF
TRBV19	.	TRBJ1-5	.	15	ASSSPDGTPRREPQH
TRBV11-3	.	TRBJ2-4	.	11	ASSSTFGNIQY
TRBV7-2	.	TRBJ2-1	.	12	ASSEDVARNEQF
TRBV11-2	.	TRBJ2-3	.	12	ASSFGQSTDTQY
TRBV2	TRBD1	TRBJ1-5	.	11	AGHRGPEQPQH
TRBV7-2	.	TRBJ2-1	.	13	ASSLAWSSYNEQF
TRBV2	.	TRBJ2-7	.	12	ASSVGVKDYEQY
TRBV5-1	TRBD1	TRBJ1-2	once	14	ASSWGQMTANYGYT
TRBV29-1	.	TRBJ2-2	.	9	SVWGAGELF
TRBV7-6	.	TRBJ2-1	.	13	ASTLGGFGFNEQF
TRBV28	.	TRBJ2-2	.	17	ASSRSASGRGGGTGELF
TRBV29-1	TRBD2	TRBJ2-5	.	12	SSTGTSGEETQY
TRBV7-3	TRBD2	TRBJ2-1	.	13	ASSVLAGAYNEQF
TRBV29-1	.	TRBJ2-4	few	12	SVVAVPDPNIQY
TRBV19	.	TRBJ1-1	few	10	ASSSRVAQAF
TRBV7-9	TRBD2	TRBJ2-5	.	13	ASSPKSGSKETQY
TRBV30	TRBD1	TRBJ2-6	.	17	AWSEAGQAGGLGANVLT
TRBV19	.	TRBJ1-2	.	13	ASSKGQHGPGGYT
TRBV5-6	.	TRBJ1-2	.	14	ASSSRGKLYGYGYT
TRBV7-9	.	TRBJ2-3	medium-sized	10	ASSPPSDTQY
TRBV5-1	.	TRBJ1-2	.	12	ASSLSFQGDGYT
TRBV7-2	.	TRBJ2-3	.	12	ASTRGLVTDTQY
TRBV30	.	TRBJ1-6	.	15	AWLFGGEGSYNSPLH
TRBV4-2	TRBD2	TRBJ2-1	.	15	ASSQEAGGGSYNEQF
TRBV28	.	TRBJ2-5	few	12	ASRGQGPIETQY
TRBV14	.	TRBJ2-5	.	14	ASSHRAGRAHTTQY
TRBV30	TRBD1	TRBJ1-1	few	14	AWSGSITGANTEAF
TRBV27	.	TRBJ2-7	.	13	ASSPLRTISYEQY
TRBV7-9	TRBD1	TRBJ2-4	.	12	ASRSTGDGNIQY
TRBV7-9	.	TRBJ2-7	.	11	ASSLAGAYEQY
TRBV7-9	TRBD1	TRBJ1-4	few	13	ASSLRGQGNEKLF
TRBV4-2	.	TRBJ2-1	few	13	ASSLRERNLNEQF
TRBV10-3	TRBD2	TRBJ2-1	.	13	AISGGAGGFNEQF
TRBV11-3	TRBD2	TRBJ2-1	.	15	ASSPTSGTSGRGEQF
TRBV5-6	TRBD1	TRBJ2-1	.	13	ASSFWDRSYNEQF
TRBV5-1	TRBD1	TRBJ2-2	.	13	ASSLQGQGSGELF
TRBV28	TRBD1	TRBJ2-7	once	13	ASSLRTGALSFLY